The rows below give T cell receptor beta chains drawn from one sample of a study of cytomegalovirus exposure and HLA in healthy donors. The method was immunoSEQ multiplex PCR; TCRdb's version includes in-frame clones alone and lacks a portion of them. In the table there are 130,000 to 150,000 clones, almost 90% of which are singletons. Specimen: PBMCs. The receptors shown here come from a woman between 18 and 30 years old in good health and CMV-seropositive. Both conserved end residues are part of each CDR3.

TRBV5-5	CASSLREGSNTEAFF
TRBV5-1	CASSLSAGASSYNEQFF
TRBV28	CASSFRAGQSYEQYF
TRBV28	CASSRYGYTF
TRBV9	CASSAQGRKEETQYF
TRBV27	CASKAHALNNEQFF
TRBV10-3	CAISQGADNQPQHF
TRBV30	CAWSLGRGRLGNTIYF
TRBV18	CASSLTGQIPNSPLHF
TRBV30	CAWSEYGGFTQYF
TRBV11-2	CASSLDAGVLLNTEAFF
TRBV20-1	CSANLNFEQFF
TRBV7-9	CASSLEGPAFF
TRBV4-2	CASSQMFSGGYEQYF
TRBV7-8	CASSHSLAGGYPDTQYF
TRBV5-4	CASSLGGLAGDEQYF
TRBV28	CASSYSGGAADTQYF
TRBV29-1	CSGGQGTDTQYF
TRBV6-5	CASSSTSGYYEQYF
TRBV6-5	CASSYSSSNTDTQYF
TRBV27	CASSSRTGRDTQYF
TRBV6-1	CASRAAGQGHYEQYF
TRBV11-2	CASSGDRADYEQYF
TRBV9	CASSVGGNDSPLHF
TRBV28	CASSPLASEQYF
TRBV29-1	CSPGLAGDTQYF
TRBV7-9	CASSVGTGEKLFF
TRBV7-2	CASSSPSESETQYF
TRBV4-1	CASSQVPLFIRGGNSPLHF
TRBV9	CASSVRGLATGELFF
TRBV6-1	CASSPRQGPYGYTF
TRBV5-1	CASSIAGGSYNEQFF
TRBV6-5	CASRGRKPEAFF
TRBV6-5	CASSYLFAEYGEAFF
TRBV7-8	CASRERAQSGELFF
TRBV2	CASSEERGGYNEQFF
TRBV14	CASSQQAGPQETQYF
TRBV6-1	CASSEYWGTAVNYGYTF
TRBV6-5	CASSQGGTEAFF
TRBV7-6	CASSLADGGGETQYF
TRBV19	CASSPGQATYEQYF
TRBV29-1	CSVRTGGYTF
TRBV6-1	CASSEGAIGGEKLFF
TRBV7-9	CASRGPGQPNTIYF
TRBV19	CASRARTVPGGYTF
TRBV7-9	CASSGQVNTEAFF
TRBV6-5	CASRITGTYTEAFF
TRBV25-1	CASSERWGRNTEAFF
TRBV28	CASIQLEFGQPQHF
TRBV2	CASSRGGRASEQYF
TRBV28	CASSFEGASYEQYF